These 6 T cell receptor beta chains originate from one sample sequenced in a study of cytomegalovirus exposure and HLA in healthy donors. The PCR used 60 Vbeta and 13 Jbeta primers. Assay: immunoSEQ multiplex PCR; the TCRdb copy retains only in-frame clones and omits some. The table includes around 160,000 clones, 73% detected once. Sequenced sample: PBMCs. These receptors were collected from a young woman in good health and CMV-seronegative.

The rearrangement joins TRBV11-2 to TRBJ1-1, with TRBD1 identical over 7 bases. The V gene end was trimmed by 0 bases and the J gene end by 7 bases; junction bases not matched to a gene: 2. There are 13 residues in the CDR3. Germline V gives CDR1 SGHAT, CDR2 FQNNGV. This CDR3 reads CASSLDHRGEAFF. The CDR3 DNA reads TGTGCCAGCAGCTTAGACCACAGGGGTGAAGCTTTCTTT. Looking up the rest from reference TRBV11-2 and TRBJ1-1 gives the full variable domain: EAGVAQSPRYKIIEKRQSVAFWCNPISGHATLYWYQQILGQGPKLLIQFQNNGVVDDSQLPKDRFSAERLKGVDSTLKIQPAKLEDSAVYLCASSLDHRGEAFFGQGTRLTVV.

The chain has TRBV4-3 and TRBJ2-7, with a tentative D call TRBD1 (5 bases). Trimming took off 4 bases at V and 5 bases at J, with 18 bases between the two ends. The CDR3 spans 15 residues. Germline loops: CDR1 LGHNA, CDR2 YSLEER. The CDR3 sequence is CASSPYLFQGHEQYF. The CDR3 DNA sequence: TGCGCCAGCAGCCCCTATTTATTCCAGGGCCACGAGCAGTACTTC.

CDR3 nucleotides: TGTGCCACCAGTCCGGGTCCACAACAGCCCCAGCATTTT. This encodes CATSPGPQQPQHF. This chain uses TRBV15 with TRBJ1-5; D unclear. The CDR3 has 13 amino acids. V was pared by 6 bases and J by 7 bases, with 13 bases between. CDR1 LNHNV and CDR2 YYDKDF come from the germline V gene (reference sequence).

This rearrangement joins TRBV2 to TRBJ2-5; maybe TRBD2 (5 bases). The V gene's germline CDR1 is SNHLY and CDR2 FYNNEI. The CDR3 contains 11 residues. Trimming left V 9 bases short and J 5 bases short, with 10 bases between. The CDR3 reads CASLAAETQYF. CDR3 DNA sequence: TGTGCCAGTCTAGCAGCTGAGACCCAGTACTTC.

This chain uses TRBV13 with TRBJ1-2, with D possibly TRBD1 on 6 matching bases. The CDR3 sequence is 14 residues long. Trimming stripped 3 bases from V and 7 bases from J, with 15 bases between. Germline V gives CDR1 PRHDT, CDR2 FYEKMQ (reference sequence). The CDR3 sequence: CASSLWQGRGGYTF. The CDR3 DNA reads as TGTGCCAGCAGCTTGTGGCAGGGGAGAGGTGGCTACACCTTC.

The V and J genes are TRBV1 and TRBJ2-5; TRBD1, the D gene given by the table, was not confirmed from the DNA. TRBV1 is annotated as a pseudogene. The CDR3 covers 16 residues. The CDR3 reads CTSSEDRGWTQETQYF. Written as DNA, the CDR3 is TGCACCAGCAGCGAGGACAGGGGTTGGACACAAGAGACCCAGTACTTC.